Sequencing of this T cell receptor (beta chain) was carried out in a study of cytomegalovirus exposure and HLA in healthy donors. Study at large: As released early, the data held roughly 85 million unique TCRs from HLA-typed donors.

The CDR3 runs 15 residues. The germline gives CDR1 KGHSH, CDR2 LQKENI. V lost 0 bases to trimming and J lost 4 bases; unmatched junction nucleotides: 5. The study ran its PCR with 60 Vbeta and 13 Jbeta primers. Using immunoSEQ multiplex PCR, the repertoire was profiled, and TCRdb retains in-frame clones only, with some absent. The sample table includes roughly 100,000 clones. The sequenced material came from PBMCs. The origin of this receptor is a man aged 35-49 years in good health and CMV-seronegative. The V call is TRBV18, the J call TRBJ2-7; TRBD2 aligns across 8 bases. The CDR3 is CASSPPSREGYEQYF. The CDR3, as DNA: TGTGCCAGCTCACCACCCTCACGGGAGGGTTACGAGCAGTACTTC.